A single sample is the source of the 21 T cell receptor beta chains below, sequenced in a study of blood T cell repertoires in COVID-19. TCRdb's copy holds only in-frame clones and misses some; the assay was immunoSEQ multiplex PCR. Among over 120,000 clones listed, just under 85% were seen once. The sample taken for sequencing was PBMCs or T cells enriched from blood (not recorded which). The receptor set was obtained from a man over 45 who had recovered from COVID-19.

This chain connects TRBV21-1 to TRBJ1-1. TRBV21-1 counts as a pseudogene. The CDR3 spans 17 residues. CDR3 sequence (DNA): TGTGCCAGCAGCACCTCCGACCGGGAAACTATGAACACTGAAGCTTTCTTT. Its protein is CASSTSDRETMNTEAFF.

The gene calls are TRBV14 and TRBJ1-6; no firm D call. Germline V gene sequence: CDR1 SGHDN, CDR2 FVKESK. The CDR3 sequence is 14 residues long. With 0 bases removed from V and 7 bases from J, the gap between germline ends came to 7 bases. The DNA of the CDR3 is TGTGCCAGCAGCCAAGAAGCAAAGAATTCACCCCTCCACTTT. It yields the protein CASSQEAKNSPLHF. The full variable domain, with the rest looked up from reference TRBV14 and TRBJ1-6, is EAGVTQFPSHSVIEKGQTVTLRCDPISGHDNLYWYRRVMGKEIKFLLHFVKESKQDESGMPNNRFLAERTGGTYSTLKVQPAELEDSGVYFCASSQEAKNSPLHFGNGTRLTVT.

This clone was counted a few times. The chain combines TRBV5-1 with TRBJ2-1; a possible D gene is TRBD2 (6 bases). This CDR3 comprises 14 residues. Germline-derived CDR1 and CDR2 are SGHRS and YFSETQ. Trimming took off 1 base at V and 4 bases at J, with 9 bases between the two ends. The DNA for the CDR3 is TGCGCCAGCAGCTTGAGCGGGCCTTACAATGAGCAGTTCTTC. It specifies CASSLSGPYNEQFF.

DNA of the CDR3: TGCGCCAGCAGCTTGGTTATACCGGGACTGGGGTCGACCTACGAGCAGTACTTC. This gives the protein CASSLVIPGLGSTYEQYF. The chain has TRBV5-1 and TRBJ2-7; a weak D match, TRBD2 (6 bases). This CDR3 comprises 18 residues. V was cut by 0 bases and J by 2 bases, with 21 bases left in between. Germline loops: CDR1 SGHRS, CDR2 YFSETQ.

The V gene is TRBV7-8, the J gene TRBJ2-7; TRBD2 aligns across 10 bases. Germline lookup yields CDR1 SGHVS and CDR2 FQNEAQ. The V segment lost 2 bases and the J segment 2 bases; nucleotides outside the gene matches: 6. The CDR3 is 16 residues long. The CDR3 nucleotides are TGTGCCAGCAGCTTATTAGCGGGGGGCAACCCCTACGAGCAGTACTTC. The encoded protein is CASSLLAGGNPYEQYF.

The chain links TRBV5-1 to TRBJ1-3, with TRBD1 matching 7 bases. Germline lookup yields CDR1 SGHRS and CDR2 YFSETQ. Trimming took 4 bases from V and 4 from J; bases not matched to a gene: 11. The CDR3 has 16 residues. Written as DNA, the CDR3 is TGCGCCAGCAGCCAAAACAGGGGAAAACTCGGAAACACCATATATTTT. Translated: CASSQNRGKLGNTIYF.

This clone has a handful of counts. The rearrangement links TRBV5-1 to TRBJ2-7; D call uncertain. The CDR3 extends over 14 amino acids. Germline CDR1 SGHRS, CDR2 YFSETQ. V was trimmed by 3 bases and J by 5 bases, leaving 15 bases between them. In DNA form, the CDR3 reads TGCGCCAGCAGCTCCGGGTACAAAATTGACGAGCAGTACTTC. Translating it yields CASSSGYKIDEQYF.

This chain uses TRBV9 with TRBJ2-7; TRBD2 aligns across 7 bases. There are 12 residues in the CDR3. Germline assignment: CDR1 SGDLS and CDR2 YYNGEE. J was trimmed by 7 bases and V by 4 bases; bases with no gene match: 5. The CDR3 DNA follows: TGTGCCAGCAGCTTAGACGGGAGGGAGCAGTACTTC. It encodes CASSLDGREQYF.

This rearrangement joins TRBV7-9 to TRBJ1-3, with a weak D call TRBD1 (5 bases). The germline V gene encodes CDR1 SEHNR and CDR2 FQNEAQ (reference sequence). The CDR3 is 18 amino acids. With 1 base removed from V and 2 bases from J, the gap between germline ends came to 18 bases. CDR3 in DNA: TGTGCCAGCAGCTTAGTGCGTCCAGGGATGGACCCTGGAAACACCATATATTTT. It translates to CASSLVRPGMDPGNTIYF.

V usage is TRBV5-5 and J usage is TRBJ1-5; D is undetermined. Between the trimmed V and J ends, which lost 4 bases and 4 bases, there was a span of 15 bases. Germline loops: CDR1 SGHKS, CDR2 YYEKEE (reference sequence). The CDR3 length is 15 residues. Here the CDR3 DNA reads TGTGCCAGCAGCCCCTTCGGCCAGGAAAATCAGCCCCAGCATTTT. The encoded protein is CASSPFGQENQPQHF.

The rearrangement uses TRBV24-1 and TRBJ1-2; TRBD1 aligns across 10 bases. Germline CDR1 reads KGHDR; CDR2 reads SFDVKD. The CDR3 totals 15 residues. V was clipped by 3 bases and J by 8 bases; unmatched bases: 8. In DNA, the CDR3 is TGTGCCACCAGTGATGATGGACAGGGGGGGAAAGGCTACACCTTC. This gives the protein CATSDDGQGGKGYTF.

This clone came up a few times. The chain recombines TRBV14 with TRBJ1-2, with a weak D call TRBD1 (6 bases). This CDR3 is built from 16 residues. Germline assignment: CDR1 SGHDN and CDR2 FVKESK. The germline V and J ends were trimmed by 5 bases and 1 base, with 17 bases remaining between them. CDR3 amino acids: CASSKVGGRGNYGYTF. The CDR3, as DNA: TGTGCCAGCAGCAAGGTTGGGGGCCGGGGTAACTATGGCTACACCTTC.

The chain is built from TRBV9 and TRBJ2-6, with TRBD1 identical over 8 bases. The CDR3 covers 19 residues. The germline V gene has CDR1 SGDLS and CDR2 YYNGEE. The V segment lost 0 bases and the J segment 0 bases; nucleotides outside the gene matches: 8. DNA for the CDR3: TGTGCCAGCAGCGTAGGGACAGGGAGTCCCAACTCTGGGGCCAACGTCCTGACTTTC. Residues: CASSVGTGSPNSGANVLTF.

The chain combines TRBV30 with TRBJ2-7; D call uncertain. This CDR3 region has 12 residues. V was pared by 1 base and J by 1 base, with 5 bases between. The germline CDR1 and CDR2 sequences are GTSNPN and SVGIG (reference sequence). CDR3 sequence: CAWSAASYEQYF. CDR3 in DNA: TGTGCCTGGAGTGCCGCGTCCTACGAGCAGTACTTC.

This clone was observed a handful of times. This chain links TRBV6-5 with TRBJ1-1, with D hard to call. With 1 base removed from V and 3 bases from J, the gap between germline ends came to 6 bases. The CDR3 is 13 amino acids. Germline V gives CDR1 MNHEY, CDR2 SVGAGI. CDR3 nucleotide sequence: TGTGCCAGCAGTTACTTGGGCCACACTGAAGCTTTCTTT. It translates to CASSYLGHTEAFF.

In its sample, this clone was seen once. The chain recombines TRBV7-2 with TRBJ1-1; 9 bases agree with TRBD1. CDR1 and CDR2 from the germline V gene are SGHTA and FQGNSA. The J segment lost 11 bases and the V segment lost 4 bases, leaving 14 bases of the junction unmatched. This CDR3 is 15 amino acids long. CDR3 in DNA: TGTGCCAGCAGCTCCCTCGGGACAGGGACCATCGAGGCTTTCTTT. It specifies CASSSLGTGTIEAFF.

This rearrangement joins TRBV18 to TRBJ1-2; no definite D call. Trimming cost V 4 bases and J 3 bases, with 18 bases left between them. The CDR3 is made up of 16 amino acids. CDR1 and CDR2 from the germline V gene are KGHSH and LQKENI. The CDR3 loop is CASSLNTVTADYGYTF. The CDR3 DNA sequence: TGTGCCAGCTCACTGAACACCGTTACAGCCGACTATGGCTACACCTTC. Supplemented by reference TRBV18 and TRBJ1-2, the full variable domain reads NAGVMQNPRHLVRRRGQEARLRCSPMKGHSHVYWYRQLPEEGLKFMVYLQKENIIDESGMPKERFSAEFPKEGPSILRIQQVVRGDSAAYFCASSLNTVTADYGYTFGSGTRLTVV.

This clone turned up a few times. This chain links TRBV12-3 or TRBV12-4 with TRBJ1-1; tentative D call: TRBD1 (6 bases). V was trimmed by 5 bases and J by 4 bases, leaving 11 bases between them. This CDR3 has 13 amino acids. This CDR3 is CASSPGAGTEAFF. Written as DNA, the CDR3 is TGTGCCAGCAGTCCAGGGGCGGGCACTGAAGCTTTCTTT.

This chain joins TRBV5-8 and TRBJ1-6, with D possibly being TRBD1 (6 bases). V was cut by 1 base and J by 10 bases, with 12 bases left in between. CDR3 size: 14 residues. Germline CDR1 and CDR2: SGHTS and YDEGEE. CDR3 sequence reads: CASSLMSGESPLHF. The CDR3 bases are TGTGCCAGCAGCTTGATGTCAGGGGAGTCACCCCTCCACTTT.

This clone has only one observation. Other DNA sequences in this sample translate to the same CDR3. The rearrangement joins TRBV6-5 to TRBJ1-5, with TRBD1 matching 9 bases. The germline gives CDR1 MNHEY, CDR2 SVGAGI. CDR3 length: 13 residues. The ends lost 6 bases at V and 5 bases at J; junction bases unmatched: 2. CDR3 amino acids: CASSRQGDQPQHF. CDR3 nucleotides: TGTGCCAGCAGCCGACAGGGGGATCAGCCCCAGCATTTT.

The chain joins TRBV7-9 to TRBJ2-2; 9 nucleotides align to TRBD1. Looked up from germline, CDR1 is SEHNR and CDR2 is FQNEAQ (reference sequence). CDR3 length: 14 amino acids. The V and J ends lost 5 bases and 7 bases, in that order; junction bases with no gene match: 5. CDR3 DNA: TGTGCCAGCAGCGCACAGGGGGCAAGCGGGGAGCTGTTTTTT. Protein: CASSAQGASGELFF.